The T cell receptor beta chain described here comes from a study of T-cell memory formation after mild COVID-19. MiXCR was run by TCRdb on the 5' RACE reads, yielding one entry per CDR3 protein. Of 300,000 to 400,000 distinct CDR3 sequences listed, approximately 29% are singletons. Germline V gene sequence: CDR1 LGHDT, CDR2 YNNKEL (reference sequence). The CDR3 length is 15 residues. Trimming removed 3 bases from V and 3 bases from J, with 15 bases in between. Sequencing was done on a sample of PBMCs or a T cell subset sorted from them (not recorded which). The chain is built from TRBV3-1 and TRBJ2-7; D tentatively fits TRBD1 or TRBD2 (6 bases each). This receptor was taken from an adult woman who had mild COVID-19 (a few samples of this study predate the infection). Cell type and time point are not known. Here the CDR3 reads CASSQITGANYEQYF. DNA of the CDR3: TGTGCCAGCAGCCAGATAACGGGGGCCAACTACGAGCAGTACTTC.